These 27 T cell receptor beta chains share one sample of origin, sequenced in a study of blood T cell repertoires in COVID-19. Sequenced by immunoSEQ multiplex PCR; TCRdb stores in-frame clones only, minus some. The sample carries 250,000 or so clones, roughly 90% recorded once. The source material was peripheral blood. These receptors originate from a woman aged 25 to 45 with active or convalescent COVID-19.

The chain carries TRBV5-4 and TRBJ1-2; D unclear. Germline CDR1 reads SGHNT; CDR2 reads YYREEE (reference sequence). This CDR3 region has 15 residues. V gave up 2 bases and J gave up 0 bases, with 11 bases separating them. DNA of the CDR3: TGTGCCAGCAGCTTAGAGGGAGCGGCTAACTATGGCTACACCTTC. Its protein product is CASSLEGAANYGYTF.

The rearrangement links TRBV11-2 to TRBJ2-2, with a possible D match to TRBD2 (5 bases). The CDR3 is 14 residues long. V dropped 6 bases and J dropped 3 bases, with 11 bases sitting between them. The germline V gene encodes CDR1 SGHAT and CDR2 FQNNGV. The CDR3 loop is CASRNSEDTGELFF. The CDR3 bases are TGTGCCAGCAGGAATTCGGAGGACACCGGGGAGCTGTTTTTT.

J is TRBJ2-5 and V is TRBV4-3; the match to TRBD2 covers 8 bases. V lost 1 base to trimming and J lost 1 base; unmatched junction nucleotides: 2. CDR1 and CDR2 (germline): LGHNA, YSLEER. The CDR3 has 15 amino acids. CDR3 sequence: CASSQARGGQETQYF. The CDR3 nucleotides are TGCGCCAGCAGCCAAGCTCGGGGGGGCCAAGAGACCCAGTACTTC.

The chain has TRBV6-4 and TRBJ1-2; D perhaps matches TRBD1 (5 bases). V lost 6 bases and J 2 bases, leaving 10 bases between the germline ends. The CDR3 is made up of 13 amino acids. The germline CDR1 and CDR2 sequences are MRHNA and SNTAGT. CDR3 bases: TGTGCCAGCAGCCCAGGGATCAACTATGGCTACACCTTC. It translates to CASSPGINYGYTF.

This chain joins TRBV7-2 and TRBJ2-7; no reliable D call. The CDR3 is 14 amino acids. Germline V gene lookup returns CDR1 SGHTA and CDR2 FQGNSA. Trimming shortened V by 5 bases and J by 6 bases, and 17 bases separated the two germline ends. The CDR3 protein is CASSTAGYQGEQYF. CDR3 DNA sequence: TGTGCCAGCAGCACTGCCGGGTACCAAGGCGAGCAGTACTTC.

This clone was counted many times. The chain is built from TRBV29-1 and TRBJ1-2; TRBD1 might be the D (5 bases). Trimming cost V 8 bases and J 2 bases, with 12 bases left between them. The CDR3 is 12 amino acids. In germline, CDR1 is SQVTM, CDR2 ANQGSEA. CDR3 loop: CSFWTSNYGYTF. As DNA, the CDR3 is TGCAGCTTCTGGACATCGAACTATGGCTACACCTTC.

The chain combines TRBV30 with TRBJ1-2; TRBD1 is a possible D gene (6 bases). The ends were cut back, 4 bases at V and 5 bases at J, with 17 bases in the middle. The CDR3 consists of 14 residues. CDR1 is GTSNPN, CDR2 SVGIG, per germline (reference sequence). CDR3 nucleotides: TGTGCCTGGACGCCAACAGGGATTCCTTATGGCTACACCTTC. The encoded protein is CAWTPTGIPYGYTF.

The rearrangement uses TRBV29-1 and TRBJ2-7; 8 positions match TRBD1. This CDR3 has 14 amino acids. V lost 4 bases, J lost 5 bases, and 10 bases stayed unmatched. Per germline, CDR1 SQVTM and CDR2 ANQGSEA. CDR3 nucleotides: TGCAGCGTTGTGGCCAGGGGGCAAGATAACGAGCAGTACTTC. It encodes CSVVARGQDNEQYF.

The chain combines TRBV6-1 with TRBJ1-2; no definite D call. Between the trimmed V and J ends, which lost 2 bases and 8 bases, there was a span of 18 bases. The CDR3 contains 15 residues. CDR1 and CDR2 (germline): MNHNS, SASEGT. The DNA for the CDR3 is TGTGCCAGCAGTGAATTTTTGAGGGCTCTCGGGGGCTACACCTTC. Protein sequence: CASSEFLRALGGYTF.

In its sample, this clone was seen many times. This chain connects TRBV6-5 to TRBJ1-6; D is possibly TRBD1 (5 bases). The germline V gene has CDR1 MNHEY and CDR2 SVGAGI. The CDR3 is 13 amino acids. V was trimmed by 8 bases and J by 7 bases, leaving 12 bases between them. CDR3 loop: CASGRGGNSPLHF. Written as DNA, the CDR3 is TGTGCCAGCGGCCGGGGGGGGAATTCACCCCTCCACTTT.

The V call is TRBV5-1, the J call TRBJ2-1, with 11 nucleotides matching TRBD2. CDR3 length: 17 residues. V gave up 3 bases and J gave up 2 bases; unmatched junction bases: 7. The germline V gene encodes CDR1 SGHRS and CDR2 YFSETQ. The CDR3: CASSSASGGSAYNEQFF. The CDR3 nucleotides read TGCGCCAGCAGCTCTGCTAGCGGGGGGTCGGCCTACAATGAGCAGTTCTTC.

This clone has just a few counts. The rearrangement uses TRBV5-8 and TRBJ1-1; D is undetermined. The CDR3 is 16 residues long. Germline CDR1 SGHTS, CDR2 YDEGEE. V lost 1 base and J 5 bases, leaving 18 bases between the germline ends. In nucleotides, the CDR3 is TGTGCCAGCAGCTTGTATCTCCGAACCTCGGGGACTGAAGCTTTCTTT. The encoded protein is CASSLYLRTSGTEAFF.

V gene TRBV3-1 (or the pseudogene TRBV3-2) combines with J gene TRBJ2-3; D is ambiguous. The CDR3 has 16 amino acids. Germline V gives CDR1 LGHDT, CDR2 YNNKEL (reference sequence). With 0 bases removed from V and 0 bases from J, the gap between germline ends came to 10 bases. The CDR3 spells CASSQDLGASTDTQYF. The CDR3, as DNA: TGTGCCAGCAGCCAAGATCTAGGTGCTAGCACAGATACGCAGTATTTT.

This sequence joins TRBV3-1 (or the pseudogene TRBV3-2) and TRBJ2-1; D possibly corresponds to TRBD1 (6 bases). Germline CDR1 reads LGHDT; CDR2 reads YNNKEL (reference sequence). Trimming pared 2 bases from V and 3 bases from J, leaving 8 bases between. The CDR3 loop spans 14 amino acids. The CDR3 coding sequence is TGTGCCAGCAGCCAAAGAGGGGGCTACAATGAGCAGTTCTTC. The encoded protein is CASSQRGGYNEQFF.

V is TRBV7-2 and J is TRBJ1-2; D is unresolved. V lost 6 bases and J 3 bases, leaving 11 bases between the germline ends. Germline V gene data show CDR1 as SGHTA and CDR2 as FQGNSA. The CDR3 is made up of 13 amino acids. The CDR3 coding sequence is TGTGCCAGCAGTCTCCCTCCGGACTATGGCTACACCTTC. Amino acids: CASSLPPDYGYTF.

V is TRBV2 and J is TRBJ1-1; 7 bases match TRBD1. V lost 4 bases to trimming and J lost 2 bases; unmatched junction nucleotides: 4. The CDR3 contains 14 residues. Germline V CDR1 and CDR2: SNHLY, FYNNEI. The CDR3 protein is CASSGQGGNTEAFF. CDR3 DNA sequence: TGTGCCAGCAGTGGACAGGGAGGAAACACTGAAGCTTTCTTT.

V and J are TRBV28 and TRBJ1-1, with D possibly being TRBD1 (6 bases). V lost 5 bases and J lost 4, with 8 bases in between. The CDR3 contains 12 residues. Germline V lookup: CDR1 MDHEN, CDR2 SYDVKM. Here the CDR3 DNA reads TGTGCCAGCAGTCAGGGGAGCACTGAAGCTTTCTTT. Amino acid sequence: CASSQGSTEAFF.

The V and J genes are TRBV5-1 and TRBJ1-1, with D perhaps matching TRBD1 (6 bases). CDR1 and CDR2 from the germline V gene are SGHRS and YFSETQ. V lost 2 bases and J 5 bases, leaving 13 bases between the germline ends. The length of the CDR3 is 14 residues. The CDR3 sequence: CASSLGTTGTEAFF. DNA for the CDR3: TGCGCCAGCAGCTTAGGGACTACAGGGACTGAAGCTTTCTTT.

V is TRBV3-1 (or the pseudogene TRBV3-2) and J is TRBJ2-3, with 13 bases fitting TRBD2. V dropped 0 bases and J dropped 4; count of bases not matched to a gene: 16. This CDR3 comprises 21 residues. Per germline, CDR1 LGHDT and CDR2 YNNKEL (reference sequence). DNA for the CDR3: TGTGCCAGCAGCCAAGAAAGGGGTACTAGCGGGGGGGCTTACGTCCCAGATACGCAGTATTTT. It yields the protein CASSQERGTSGGAYVPDTQYF.

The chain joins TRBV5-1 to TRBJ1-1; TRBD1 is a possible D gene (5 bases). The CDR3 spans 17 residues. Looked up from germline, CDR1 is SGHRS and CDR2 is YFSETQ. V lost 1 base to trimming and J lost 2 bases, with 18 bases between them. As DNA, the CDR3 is TGCGCCAGCAGCTTGCAACCCTCGTACGGGGGTAACACTGAAGCTTTCTTT. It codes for CASSLQPSYGGNTEAFF.

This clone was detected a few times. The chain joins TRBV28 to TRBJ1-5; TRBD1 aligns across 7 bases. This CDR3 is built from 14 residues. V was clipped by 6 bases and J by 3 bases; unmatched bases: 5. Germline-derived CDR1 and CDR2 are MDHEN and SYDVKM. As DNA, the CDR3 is TGTGCCAGCAGGGTAGGGGGCACCAATCAGCCCCAGCATTTT. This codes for CASRVGGTNQPQHF.

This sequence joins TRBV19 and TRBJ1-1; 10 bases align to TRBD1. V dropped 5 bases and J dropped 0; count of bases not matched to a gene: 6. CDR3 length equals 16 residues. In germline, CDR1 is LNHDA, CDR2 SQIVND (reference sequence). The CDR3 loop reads CASSSRTGGLNTEAFF. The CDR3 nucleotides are TGTGCCAGTAGTTCCCGGACAGGGGGGTTGAACACTGAAGCTTTCTTT. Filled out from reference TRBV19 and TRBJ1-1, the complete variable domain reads DGGITQSPKYLFRKEGQNVTLSCEQNLNHDAMYWYRQDPGQGLRLIYYSQIVNDFQKGDIAEGYSVSREKKESFPLTVTSAQKNPTAFYLCASSSRTGGLNTEAFFGQGTRLTVV.

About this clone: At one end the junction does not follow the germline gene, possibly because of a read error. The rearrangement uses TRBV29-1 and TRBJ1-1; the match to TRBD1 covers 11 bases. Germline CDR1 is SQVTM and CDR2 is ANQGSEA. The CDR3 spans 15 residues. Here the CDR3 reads CSVEGDRGRNTEAFF. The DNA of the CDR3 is TGCAGCGTGGAAGGGGACAGGGGGAGGAACACTGAAGCTTTCTTT.

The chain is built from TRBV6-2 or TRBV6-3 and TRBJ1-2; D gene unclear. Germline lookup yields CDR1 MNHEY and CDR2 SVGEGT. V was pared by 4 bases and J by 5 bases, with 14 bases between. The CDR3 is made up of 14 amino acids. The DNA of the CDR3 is TGTGCCAGCAGTTGGCCTTCCGTCGTGTATGGCTACACCTTC. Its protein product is CASSWPSVVYGYTF.

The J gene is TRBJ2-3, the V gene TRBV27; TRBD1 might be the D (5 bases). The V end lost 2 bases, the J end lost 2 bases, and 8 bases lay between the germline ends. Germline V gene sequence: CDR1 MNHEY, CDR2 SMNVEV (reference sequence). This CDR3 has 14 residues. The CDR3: CASSLRTPTDTQYF. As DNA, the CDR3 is TGTGCCAGCAGTTTAAGGACACCCACAGATACGCAGTATTTT.

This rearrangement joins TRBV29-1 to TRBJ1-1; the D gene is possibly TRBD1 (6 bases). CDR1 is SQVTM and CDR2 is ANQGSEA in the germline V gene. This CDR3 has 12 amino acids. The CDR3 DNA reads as TGCACCGCTTGGGACACGAACACTGAAGCTTTCTTT. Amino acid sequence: CTAWDTNTEAFF.

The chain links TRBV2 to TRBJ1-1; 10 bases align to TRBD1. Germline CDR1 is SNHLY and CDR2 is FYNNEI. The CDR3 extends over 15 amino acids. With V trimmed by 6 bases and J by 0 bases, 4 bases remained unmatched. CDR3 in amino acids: CASSPGQGMNTEAFF. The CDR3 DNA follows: TGTGCCAGCAGCCCGGGACAGGGGATGAACACTGAAGCTTTCTTT.